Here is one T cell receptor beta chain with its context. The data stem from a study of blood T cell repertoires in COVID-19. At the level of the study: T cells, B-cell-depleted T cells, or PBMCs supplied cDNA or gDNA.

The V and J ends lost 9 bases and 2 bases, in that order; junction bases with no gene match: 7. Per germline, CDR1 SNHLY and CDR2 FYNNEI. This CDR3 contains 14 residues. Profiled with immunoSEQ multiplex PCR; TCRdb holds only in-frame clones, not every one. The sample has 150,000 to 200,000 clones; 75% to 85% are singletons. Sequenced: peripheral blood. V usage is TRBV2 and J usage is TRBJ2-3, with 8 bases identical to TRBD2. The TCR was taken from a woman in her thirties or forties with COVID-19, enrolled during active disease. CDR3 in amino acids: CASSDSGNTDTQYF. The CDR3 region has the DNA TGTGCCAGTTCGGATAGCGGGAACACAGATACGCAGTATTTT.